The 17 T cell receptor beta chains reported below all come from one sample, sequenced in a study of read filtering for tumor transcriptome and immune sequencing. Molecular barcoded adaptors covering alpha/delta and beta/gamma chains were used on approximately 400 ng RNA. MiXCR, run by TCRdb on the reads, gives a single entry per CDR3 protein. The data contain about 40,000 distinct CDR3 sequences, 10% to 15% of them singletons. Input material: a population of CD138-negative cells sorted from bone marrow. These receptor sequences come from a donor at least 40 years old with multiple myeloma.

The chain links TRBV2 to TRBJ1-1, with no clear D. This CDR3 contains 13 residues. Germline lookup yields CDR1 SNHLY and CDR2 FYNNEI. Trimming stripped 1 base from V and 10 bases from J, with 13 bases between. CDR3 bases: TGTGCCAGCAGTGAAGTGGGCCCCGCGGGAGCTTTCTTT. Its translation is CASSEVGPAGAFF.

This clonotype was found many times. Given a much more abundant clone one base away, this may be a read error. This chain links TRBV5-1 with TRBJ2-5; TRBD1 matches at 10 bases. Germline CDR1 SGHRS, CDR2 YFSETQ. The CDR3 runs 15 residues. The CDR3 sequence is CASSPGTGVSETQCF. DNA of the CDR3: TGCGCCAGCAGCCCAGGGACAGGGGTATCGGAGACCCAGTGCTTC. The variable domain in full, completed from reference TRBV5-1 and TRBJ2-5, reads KAGVTQTPRYLIKTRGQQVTLSCSPISGHRSVSWYQQTPGQGLQFLFEYFSETQRNKGNFPGRFSGRQFSNSRSEMNVSTLELGDSALYLCASSPGTGVSETQCFGPGTRLLVL.

Of note for this clonotype: A clone one base away is much larger, so this may be a read error. The chain recombines TRBV6-2 or TRBV6-3 with TRBJ2-7; unclear D gene. This CDR3 contains 13 residues. CDR1 and CDR2 (germline): MNHEY, SVGEGT. V lost 5 bases, J lost 2 bases, and 10 bases lay in between. CDR3: CASSPAVPYEQYF. The DNA for the CDR3 is TGTGCCAGCAGTCCAGCAGTGCCCTACGAGCAGTACTTC.

This clonotype was seen at least ten times. V and J are TRBV10-2 and TRBJ2-7, with TRBD1 matching over 7 bases. The CDR3 runs 13 residues. Looked up from germline, CDR1 is WSHSY and CDR2 is SAAADI. J was trimmed by 6 bases and V by 2 bases; bases with no gene match: 4. In nucleotides, the CDR3 is TGCGCCAGCAGTGAGGACAGGGCAAGCGAGCAGTACTTC. It translates to CASSEDRASEQYF.

This clonotype was observed many times. V gene TRBV18 combines with J gene TRBJ1-5, with TRBD1 identical over 10 bases. J was trimmed by 7 bases and V by 8 bases; bases with no gene match: 8. The germline V gene has CDR1 KGHSH and CDR2 LQKENI. The CDR3 extends over 14 amino acids. CDR3 residues: CASTSGQGRQPQHF. CDR3 DNA sequence: TGTGCCAGCACCTCGGGACAGGGGCGACAGCCCCAGCATTTT.

About this clonotype: Given a much more abundant clone one base away, this may be a read error. This sequence joins TRBV12-3 or TRBV12-4 and TRBJ2-3; the match to TRBD2 covers 7 bases. The CDR3 length is 16 residues. The DNA of the CDR3 is TGTGCCAGCAGGGATCGGGGAGCGACTAGCACAGATACGCTGTATTTT. It yields the protein CASRDRGATSTDTLYF.

This clonotype appeared many times. A read error may account for a junction end that differs from germline. J is TRBJ2-5 and V is TRBV20-1, with 7 bases identical to TRBD1. Germline-derived CDR1 and CDR2 are DFQATT and SNEGSKA (reference sequence). The CDR3 spans 13 residues. The CDR3 coding sequence is TGCAGTGCCAGAGTTGAGGGGGCAAAGACCCAGTACTTC. The encoded protein is CSARVEGAKTQYF.

Concerning this clonotype: Possible read error: a much larger clone is one base away. This rearrangement joins TRBV6-4 to TRBJ1-5; possibly TRBD1 for D (5 bases). There are 17 residues in the CDR3. V lost 6 bases and J lost 0, with 18 bases in between. Per the germline V gene, CDR1 is MRHNA and CDR2 is SNTAGT. The CDR3 DNA is TGTGCCAGCAGCCCAGAGACAGTGGATACTAGCAATCAGCCCCAGCATTTT. Translated: CASSPETVDTSNQPQHF.

This clonotype showed up just a few times. This could be a read error, since a much larger clone is one nucleotide away. The chain couples TRBV10-1 to TRBJ2-3; D is unclear. Germline V lookup: CDR1 WNHNN, CDR2 SYGVQD (reference sequence). The CDR3 extends over 13 amino acids. The DNA of the CDR3 is TGCGCCAGCAGTGTCCTCAGCACAGAGACGCAGTATTTT. Protein sequence: CASSVLSTETQYF.

This clonotype was found many times. The rearrangement joins TRBV11-3 to TRBJ2-7; D may be TRBD1 (5 bases). Germline V gene sequence: CDR1 SGHNT, CDR2 YENEEA. V lost 0 bases and J 2 bases, leaving 11 bases between the germline ends. The CDR3 sequence is 15 residues long. CDR3 amino acids: CASSLDGAQTYEQYF. The CDR3 coding sequence is TGTGCCAGCAGCTTAGATGGGGCACAGACCTACGAGCAGTACTTC. The full variable domain, rest sourced from reference TRBV11-3 and TRBJ2-7, is EAGVVQSPRYKIIEKKQPVAFWCNPISGHNTLYWYLQNLGQGPELLIRYENEEAVDDSQLPKDRFSAERLKGVDSTLKIQPAELGDSAVYLCASSLDGAQTYEQYFGPGTRLTVT.

This clonotype showed up just once. This may come from a read error, since a much larger clone is one base off. The CDR3 does not end in the conserved phenylalanine or tryptophan, so this is likely a read error. V usage is TRBV20-1 and J usage is TRBJ2-3, with 8 bases matching TRBD2. V gave up 5 bases and J gave up 0 bases; unmatched junction bases: 13. The CDR3 has 17 residues. Germline V gene lookup returns CDR1 DFQATT and CDR2 SNEGSKA (reference sequence). DNA for the CDR3: TGCAGTGCTTACAGGGAGGGTAGCGGGGAGAGCACAGATACGCAGTATCTT. Residues: CSAYREGSGESTDTQYL.

This clonotype has at least ten counts. The J gene is TRBJ1-5, the V gene TRBV20-1; 8 bases line up with TRBD1. Losses at the gene ends were 1 base for V and 1 base for J; bases not matched to a gene: 0. The CDR3 spans 14 residues. Germline assignment: CDR1 DFQATT and CDR2 SNEGSKA (reference sequence). The CDR3: CSARGQGSNQPQHF. The DNA for the CDR3 is TGCAGTGCTAGAGGACAGGGGAGCAATCAGCCCCAGCATTTT.

This clonotype was detected many times. The rearrangement joins TRBV28 to TRBJ2-7; 8 nucleotides line up with TRBD2. CDR3 length: 15 residues. Germline CDR1 MDHEN, CDR2 SYDVKM. V lost 4 bases to trimming and J lost 6 bases; unmatched junction nucleotides: 11. CDR3 coding DNA: TGTGCCAGCAGTTCCCCTGGCGGGGGGAGTCGCGAGCAGTACTTC. Amino acid sequence: CASSSPGGGSREQYF. Combining the CDR3 with reference TRBV28 and TRBJ2-7 gives the whole variable domain DVKVTQSSRYLVKRTGEKVFLECVQDMDHENMFWYRQDPGLGLRLIYFSYDVKMKEKGDIPEGYSVSREKKERFSLILESASTNQTSMYLCASSSPGGGSREQYFGPGTRLTVT.

This clonotype has a count of ten or more. The chain is built from TRBV2 and TRBJ2-3; TRBD1 is a possible D gene (6 bases). Trimming left V 7 bases short and J 3 bases short, with 14 bases between. The V gene's germline CDR1 is SNHLY and CDR2 FYNNEI. The CDR3 is made up of 14 amino acids. In DNA, the CDR3 is TGTGCCAGCATGGGGGCCGCAGGGACAGATACGCAGTATTTT. Translation gives CASMGAAGTDTQYF.

There are many counts of this clonotype. The chain couples TRBV7-2 to TRBJ2-5; 8 bases fit TRBD2. From germline, CDR1 is SGHTA and CDR2 FQGNSA. After removal of 5 bases from V and 5 bases from J, the junction contained 7 bases not matched to a gene. The CDR3 has 14 amino acids. The CDR3 sequence: CASSRGGLGETQYF. The CDR3 DNA reads TGTGCCAGCAGCCGGGGGGGCCTAGGGGAGACCCAGTACTTC.

This clonotype occurred many times. This chain links TRBV4-1 with TRBJ2-3; no clear D gene. V was pared by 3 bases and J by 4 bases, with 17 bases between. The CDR3 runs to 16 residues. From germline, CDR1 is MGHRA and CDR2 YSYEKL. CDR3 nucleotides: TGCGCCAGCAGCCACAAGACTTTAGGGCCCCCAGATACGCAGTATTTT. Its translation is CASSHKTLGPPDTQYF.

This clonotype was recorded at least ten times. The CDR3 region has the DNA TGTGCCAGCAGTGCCACAGGCGGTAATCAGCCCCAGCATTTT. It yields the protein CASSATGGNQPQHF. The rearrangement joins TRBV6-5 to TRBJ1-5, with D perhaps TRBD1 (5 bases). The CDR3 totals 14 residues. V gave up 5 bases and J gave up 4 bases, with 12 bases separating them. Germline values: CDR1 MNHEY, CDR2 SVGAGI.